Below, 2 T cell receptor beta chains from the same sample are listed, as sequenced in a study of blood T cell repertoires in COVID-19. Repertoires were generated with immunoSEQ multiplex PCR, while TCRdb's copy carries only in-frame clones and drops some. Here the sample spans over 200,000 clones, roughly 80% being singletons. Source material: peripheral blood. These receptors were taken from a human donor in a cohort sampled during active COVID-19.

The J gene is TRBJ1-1, the V gene TRBV5-1; 9 bases align to TRBD1. Trimming took 3 bases from V and 4 from J; bases not matched to a gene: 10. The CDR3 totals 16 residues. Germline CDR1 is SGHRS and CDR2 is YFSETQ. CDR3 protein: CASSSGTGSRSTEAFF. For the CDR3, the DNA is TGCGCCAGCAGCTCGGGGACAGGGAGTAGATCCACTGAAGCTTTCTTT.

The chain links TRBV19 to TRBJ2-5, with D maybe TRBD2 (5 bases). The length of the CDR3 is 13 residues. Per the germline V gene, CDR1 is LNHDA and CDR2 is SQIVND (reference sequence). Trimming removed 6 bases from V and 5 bases from J, with 13 bases in between. CDR3 bases: TGTGCCAGTAGCCGAGGGCCCTCGGAGACCCAGTACTTC. Translating gives CASSRGPSETQYF.